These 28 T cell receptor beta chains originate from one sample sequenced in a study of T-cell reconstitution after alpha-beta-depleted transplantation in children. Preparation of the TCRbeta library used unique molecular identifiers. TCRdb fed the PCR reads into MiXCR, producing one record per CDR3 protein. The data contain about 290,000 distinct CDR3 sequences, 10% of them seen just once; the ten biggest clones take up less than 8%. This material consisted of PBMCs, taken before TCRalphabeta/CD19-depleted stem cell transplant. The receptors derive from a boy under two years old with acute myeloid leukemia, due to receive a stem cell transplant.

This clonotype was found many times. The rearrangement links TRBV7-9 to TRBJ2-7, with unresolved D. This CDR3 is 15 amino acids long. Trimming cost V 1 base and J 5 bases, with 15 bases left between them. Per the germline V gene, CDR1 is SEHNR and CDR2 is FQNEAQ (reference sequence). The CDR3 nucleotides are TGTGCCAGCAGCTTAGAGAGAACAACAACTCACGAGCAGTACTTC. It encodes CASSLERTTTHEQYF.

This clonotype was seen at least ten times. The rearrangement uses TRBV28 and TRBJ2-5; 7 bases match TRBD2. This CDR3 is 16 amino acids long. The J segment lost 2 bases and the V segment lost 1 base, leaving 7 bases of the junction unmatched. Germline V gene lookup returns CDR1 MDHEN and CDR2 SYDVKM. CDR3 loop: CASSLLMGAGQETQYF. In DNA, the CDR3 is TGTGCCAGCAGTTTATTAATGGGAGCGGGACAAGAGACCCAGTACTTC.

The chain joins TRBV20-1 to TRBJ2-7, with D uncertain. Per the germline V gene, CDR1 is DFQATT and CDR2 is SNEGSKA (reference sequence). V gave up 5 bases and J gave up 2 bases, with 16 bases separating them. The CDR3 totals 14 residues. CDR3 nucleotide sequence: TGCAGTGCTCCCGTTGTCGGCGTGGCCTACGAGCAGTACTTC. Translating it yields CSAPVVGVAYEQYF.

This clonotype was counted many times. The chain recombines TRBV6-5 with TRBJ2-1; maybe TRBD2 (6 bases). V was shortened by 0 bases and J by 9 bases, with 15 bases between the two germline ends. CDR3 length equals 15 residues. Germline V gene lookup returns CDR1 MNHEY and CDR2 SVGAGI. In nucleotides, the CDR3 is TGTGCCAGCAGTTACTCCTGGGCCTCGGGGGTTGAGCAGTTCTTC. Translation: CASSYSWASGVEQFF.

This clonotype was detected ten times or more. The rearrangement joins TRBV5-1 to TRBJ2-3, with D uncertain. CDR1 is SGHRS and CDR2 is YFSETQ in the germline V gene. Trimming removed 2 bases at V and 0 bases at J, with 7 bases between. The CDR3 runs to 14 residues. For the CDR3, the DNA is TGCGCCAGCAGCTTCGCCCCTAGCACAGATACGCAGTATTTT. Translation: CASSFAPSTDTQYF.

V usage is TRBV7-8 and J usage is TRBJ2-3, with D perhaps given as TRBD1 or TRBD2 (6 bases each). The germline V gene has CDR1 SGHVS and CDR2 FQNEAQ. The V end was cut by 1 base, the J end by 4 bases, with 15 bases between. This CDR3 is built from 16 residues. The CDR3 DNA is TGTGCCAGCAGCTTAGTGTCTGGGGGGCTCGCAGATACGCAGTATTTT. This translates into CASSLVSGGLADTQYF.

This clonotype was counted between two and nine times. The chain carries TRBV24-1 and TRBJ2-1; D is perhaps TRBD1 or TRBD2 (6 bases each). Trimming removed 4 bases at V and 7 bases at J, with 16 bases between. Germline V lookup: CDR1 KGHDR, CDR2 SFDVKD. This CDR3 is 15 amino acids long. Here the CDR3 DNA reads TGTGCCACCAGTGACCTCCTGCGAGGGGGGAATGAGCAGTTCTTC. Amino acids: CATSDLLRGGNEQFF.

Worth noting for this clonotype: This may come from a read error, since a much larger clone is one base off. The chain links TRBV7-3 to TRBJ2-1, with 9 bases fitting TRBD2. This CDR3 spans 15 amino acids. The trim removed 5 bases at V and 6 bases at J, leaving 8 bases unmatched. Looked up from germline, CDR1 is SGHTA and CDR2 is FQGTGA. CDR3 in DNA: TGTGCCAGCAGCCTGCGGGGGGGCCGCCCCAATGAGCAGTTCTTC. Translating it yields CASSLRGGRPNEQFF.

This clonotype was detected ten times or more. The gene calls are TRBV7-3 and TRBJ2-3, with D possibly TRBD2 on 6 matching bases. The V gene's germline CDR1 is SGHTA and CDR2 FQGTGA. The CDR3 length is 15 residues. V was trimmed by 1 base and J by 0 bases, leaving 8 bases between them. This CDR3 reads CASSLIGGSTDTQYF. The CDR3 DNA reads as TGTGCCAGCAGCTTAATTGGGGGGAGCACAGATACGCAGTATTTT.

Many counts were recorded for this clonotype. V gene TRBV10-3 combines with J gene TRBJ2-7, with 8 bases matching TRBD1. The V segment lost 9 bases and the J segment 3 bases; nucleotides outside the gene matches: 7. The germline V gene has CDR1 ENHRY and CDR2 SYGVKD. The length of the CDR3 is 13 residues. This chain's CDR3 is CAISWTGYYEQYF. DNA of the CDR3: TGTGCCATTTCTTGGACAGGGTACTACGAGCAGTACTTC.

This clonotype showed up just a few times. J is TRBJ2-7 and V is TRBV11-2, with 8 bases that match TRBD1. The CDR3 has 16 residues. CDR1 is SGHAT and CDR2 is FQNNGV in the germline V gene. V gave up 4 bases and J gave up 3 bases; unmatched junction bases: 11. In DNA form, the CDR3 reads TGTGCCAGCAGCTCCGGGGCGGGACAGGAATTCTACGAGCAGTACTTC. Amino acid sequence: CASSSGAGQEFYEQYF.

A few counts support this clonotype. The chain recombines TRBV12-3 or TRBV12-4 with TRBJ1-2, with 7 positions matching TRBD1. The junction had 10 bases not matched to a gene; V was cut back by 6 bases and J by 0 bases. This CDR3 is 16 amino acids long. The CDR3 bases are TGTGCCAGCAGCCTCAGGGGGAAGATGCCTAACTATGGCTACACCTTC. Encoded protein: CASSLRGKMPNYGYTF.

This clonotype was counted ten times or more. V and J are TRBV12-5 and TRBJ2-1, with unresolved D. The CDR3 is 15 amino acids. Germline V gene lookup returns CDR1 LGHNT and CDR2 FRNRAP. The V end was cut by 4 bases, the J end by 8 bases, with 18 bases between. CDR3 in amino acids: CASGSRYLRADEQFF. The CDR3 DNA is TGTGCTAGTGGTTCCCGGTACCTAAGGGCGGATGAGCAGTTCTTC.

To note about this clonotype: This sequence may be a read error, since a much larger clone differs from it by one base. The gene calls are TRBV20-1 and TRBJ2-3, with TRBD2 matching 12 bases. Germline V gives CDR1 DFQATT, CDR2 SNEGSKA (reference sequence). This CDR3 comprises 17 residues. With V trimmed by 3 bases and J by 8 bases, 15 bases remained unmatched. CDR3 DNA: TGCAGTGCTAGGATGCCTCTTCTAGCGGGAGGGATAGGTACGCAGTATTTT. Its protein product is CSARMPLLAGGIGTQYF.

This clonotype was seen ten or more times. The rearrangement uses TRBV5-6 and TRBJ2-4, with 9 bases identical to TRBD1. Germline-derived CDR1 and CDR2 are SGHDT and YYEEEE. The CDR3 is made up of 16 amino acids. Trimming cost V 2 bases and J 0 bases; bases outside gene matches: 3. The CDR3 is CASSFDRGIAKNIQYF. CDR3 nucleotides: TGTGCCAGCAGCTTCGACAGGGGGATAGCCAAAAACATTCAGTACTTC.

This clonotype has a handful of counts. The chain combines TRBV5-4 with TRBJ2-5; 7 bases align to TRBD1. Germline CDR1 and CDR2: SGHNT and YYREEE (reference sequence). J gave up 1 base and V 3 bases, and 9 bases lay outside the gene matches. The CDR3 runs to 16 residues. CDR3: CASSSLLRQGQETQYF. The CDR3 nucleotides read TGTGCCAGCAGCTCCCTCCTCCGACAGGGCCAAGAGACCCAGTACTTC.

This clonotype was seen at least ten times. CDR3 region: CASSFTGIGSYEQYF. Here the CDR3 DNA reads TGTGCCAGCAGCTTTACAGGGATAGGCTCCTACGAGCAGTACTTC. The gene calls are TRBV7-9 and TRBJ2-7; possibly TRBD1 for D (6 bases). V dropped 3 bases and J dropped 0 bases, with 12 bases sitting between them. The germline V gene has CDR1 SEHNR and CDR2 FQNEAQ (reference sequence). The CDR3 consists of 15 residues.

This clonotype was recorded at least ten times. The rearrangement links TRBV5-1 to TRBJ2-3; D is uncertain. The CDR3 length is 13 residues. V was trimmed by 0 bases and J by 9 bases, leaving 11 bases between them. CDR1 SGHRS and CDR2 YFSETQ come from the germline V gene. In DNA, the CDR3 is TGCGCCAGCAGCTTGGCCCGGGCGGAGACGCAGTATTTT. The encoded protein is CASSLARAETQYF. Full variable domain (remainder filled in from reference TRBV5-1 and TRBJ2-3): KAGVTQTPRYLIKTRGQQVTLSCSPISGHRSVSWYQQTPGQGLQFLFEYFSETQRNKGNFPGRFSGRQFSNSRSEMNVSTLELGDSALYLCASSLARAETQYFGPGTRLTVL.

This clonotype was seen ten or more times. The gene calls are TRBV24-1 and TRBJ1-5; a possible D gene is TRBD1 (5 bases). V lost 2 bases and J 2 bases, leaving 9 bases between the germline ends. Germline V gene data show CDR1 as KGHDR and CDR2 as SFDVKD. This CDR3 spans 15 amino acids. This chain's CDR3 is CATSDSREGNQPQHF. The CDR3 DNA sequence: TGTGCCACCAGTGATTCCAGGGAGGGCAATCAGCCCCAGCATTTT.

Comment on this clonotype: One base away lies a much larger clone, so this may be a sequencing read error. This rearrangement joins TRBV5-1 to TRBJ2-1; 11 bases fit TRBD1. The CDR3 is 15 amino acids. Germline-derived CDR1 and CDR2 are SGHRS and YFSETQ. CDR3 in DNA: TGCGCCAGCAGCCCGACGGACAGGGGGCTCGATGAGCGGTTCTTC. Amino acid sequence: CASSPTDRGLDERFF.

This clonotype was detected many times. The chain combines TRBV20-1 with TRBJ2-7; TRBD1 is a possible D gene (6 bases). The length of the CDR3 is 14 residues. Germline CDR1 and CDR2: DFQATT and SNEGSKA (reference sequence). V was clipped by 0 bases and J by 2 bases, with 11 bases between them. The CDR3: CSAREGAVTYEQYF. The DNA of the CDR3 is TGCAGTGCTAGAGAGGGGGCGGTGACCTACGAGCAGTACTTC.

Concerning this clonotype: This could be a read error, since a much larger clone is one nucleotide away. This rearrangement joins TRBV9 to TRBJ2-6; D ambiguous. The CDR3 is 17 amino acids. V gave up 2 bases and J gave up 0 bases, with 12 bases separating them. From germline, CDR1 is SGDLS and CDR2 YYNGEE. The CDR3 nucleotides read TGTGCCAGCAGCGTGAATGACGGGCCCTCTGGGGCCAACGTCCTGACTTTC. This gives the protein CASSVNDGPSGANVLTF.

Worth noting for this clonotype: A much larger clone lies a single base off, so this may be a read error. CDR3 nucleotide sequence: TGTGACATCAGCCGGGGACTAGCCCCCGAGACCCAGTACTTC. It translates to CDISRGLAPETQYF. The rearrangement links TRBV10-3 to TRBJ2-5; 9 nucleotides agree with TRBD2. This CDR3 spans 14 amino acids. Per germline, CDR1 ENHRY and CDR2 SYGVKD.

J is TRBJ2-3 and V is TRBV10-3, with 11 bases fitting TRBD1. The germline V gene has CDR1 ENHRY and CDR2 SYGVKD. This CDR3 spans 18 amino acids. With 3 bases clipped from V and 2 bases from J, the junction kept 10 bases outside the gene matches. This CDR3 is CAISDPSFGQGATDTQYF. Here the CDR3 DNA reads TGTGCCATCAGTGACCCCTCTTTTGGACAGGGGGCCACAGATACGCAGTATTTT.

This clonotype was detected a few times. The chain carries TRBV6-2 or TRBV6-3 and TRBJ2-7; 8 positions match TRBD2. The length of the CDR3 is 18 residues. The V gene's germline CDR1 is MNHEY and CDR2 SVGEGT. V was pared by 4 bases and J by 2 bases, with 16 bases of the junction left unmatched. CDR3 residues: CASSSSGLAGTVPYEQYF. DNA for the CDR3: TGTGCCAGCAGTTCCTCTGGACTAGCCGGGACCGTACCCTACGAGCAGTACTTC.

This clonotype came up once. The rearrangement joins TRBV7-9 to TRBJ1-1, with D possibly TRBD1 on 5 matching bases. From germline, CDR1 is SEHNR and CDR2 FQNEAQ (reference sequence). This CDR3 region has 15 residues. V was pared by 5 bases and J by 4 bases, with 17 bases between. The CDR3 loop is CASSPRGARTTEAFF. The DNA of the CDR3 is TGTGCCAGCAGCCCGAGAGGGGCGCGTACCACTGAAGCTTTCTTT.

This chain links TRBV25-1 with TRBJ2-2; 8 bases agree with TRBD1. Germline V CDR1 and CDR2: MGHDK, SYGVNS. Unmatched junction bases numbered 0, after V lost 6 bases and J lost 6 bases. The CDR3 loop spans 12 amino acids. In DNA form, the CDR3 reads TGTGCCAGCAGACAGGGGGCCGGGGAGCTGTTTTTT. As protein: CASRQGAGELFF. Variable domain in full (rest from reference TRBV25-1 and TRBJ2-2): EADIYQTPRYLVIGTGKKITLECSQTMGHDKMYWYQQDPGMELHLIHYSYGVNSTEKGDLSSESTVSRIRTEHFPLTLESARPSHTSQYLCASRQGAGELFFGEGSRLTVL.

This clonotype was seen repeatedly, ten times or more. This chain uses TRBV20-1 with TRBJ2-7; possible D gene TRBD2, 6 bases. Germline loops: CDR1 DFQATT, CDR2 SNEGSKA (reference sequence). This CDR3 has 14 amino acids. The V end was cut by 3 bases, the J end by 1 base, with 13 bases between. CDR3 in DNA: TGCAGTGCTAGGGGGGGTCGGGGATCCTACGAGCAGTACTTC. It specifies CSARGGRGSYEQYF.